A single sample gave rise to the 14 T cell receptor beta chains below, sequenced in a study of T-cell memory formation after mild COVID-19. TCRdb redid the calling of the 5' RACE reads with MiXCR, one entry per CDR3 protein. The data show some 490,000 distinct CDR3 sequences, about 20% seen once. Sequences were obtained from PBMCs or a T cell subset sorted from them (not recorded which). Source of these receptors: an adult woman who had mild COVID-19 (a few samples of this study predate the infection). Cell type and time point are not known.

Only a few counts were recorded for this clonotype. The rearrangement links TRBV11-3 to TRBJ2-3, with 7 bases fitting TRBD2. The CDR3 has 15 amino acids. Germline CDR1 reads SGHNT; CDR2 reads YENEEA. V was pared by 3 bases and J by 2 bases, with 5 bases of the junction left unmatched. For the CDR3, the DNA is TGTGCCAGCAGCTTTCGACTAGCCGACACAGATACGCAGTATTTT. This gives the protein CASSFRLADTDTQYF.

J is TRBJ1-1 and V is TRBV4-2; D perhaps matches TRBD1 (5 bases). Trimming removed 0 bases at V and 3 bases at J, with 11 bases between. Per germline, CDR1 LGHNA and CDR2 YNFKEQ. The length of the CDR3 is 15 residues. The CDR3 reads CASSQESGVYTEAFF. CDR3 bases: TGTGCCAGCAGCCAAGAGTCGGGGGTGTACACTGAAGCTTTCTTT.

J is TRBJ2-2 and V is TRBV5-1, with 7 positions matching TRBD1. Germline V gene sequence: CDR1 SGHRS, CDR2 YFSETQ. The junction had 6 bases not matched to a gene; V was cut back by 2 bases and J by 5 bases. The CDR3 extends over 15 amino acids. The CDR3 DNA follows: TGCGCCAGCAGCTTTACAGGGGTTGAGACCGGGGAGCTGTTTTTT. Encoded protein: CASSFTGVETGELFF.

The chain carries TRBV7-2 and TRBJ1-2; D is possibly TRBD1 (6 bases). Germline V gene sequence: CDR1 SGHTA, CDR2 FQGNSA. V lost 4 bases to trimming and J lost 4 bases, with 13 bases between them. This CDR3 spans 14 amino acids. The CDR3 spells CASSSGQIRYGYTF. CDR3 sequence (DNA): TGTGCCAGCAGCTCCGGACAGATCCGCTATGGCTACACCTTC.

This clonotype came up many times. DNA of the CDR3: TGTGCCAGCAGCTCCGACAGGGGAGGCCAGCCCCAGCATTTT. Its protein is CASSSDRGGQPQHF. The chain uses TRBV7-2 and TRBJ1-5; TRBD1 matches at 8 bases. The V segment lost 4 bases and the J segment 7 bases; nucleotides outside the gene matches: 6. CDR1 SGHTA and CDR2 FQGNSA come from the germline V gene. This CDR3 is 14 amino acids long.

This clonotype was seen many times. The V call is TRBV5-1, the J call TRBJ1-5; D remains ambiguous. V was pared by 4 bases and J by 4 bases, with 12 bases between. In germline, CDR1 is SGHRS, CDR2 YFSETQ. The CDR3 has 14 amino acids. The CDR3: CASSLTPGNQPQHF. DNA for the CDR3: TGCGCCAGCAGCCTCACCCCGGGGAATCAGCCCCAGCATTTT. The full variable domain, with the rest looked up from reference TRBV5-1 and TRBJ1-5, is KAGVTQTPRYLIKTRGQQVTLSCSPISGHRSVSWYQQTPGQGLQFLFEYFSETQRNKGNFPGRFSGRQFSNSRSEMNVSTLELGDSALYLCASSLTPGNQPQHFGDGTRLSIL.

The gene calls are TRBV7-6 and TRBJ2-1, with 8 bases aligning to TRBD2. The CDR3 has 14 residues. CDR1 SGHVS and CDR2 FNYEAQ come from the germline V gene. The V gene end was trimmed by 2 bases and the J gene end by 9 bases; junction bases not matched to a gene: 6. The DNA for the CDR3 is TGTGCCAGCAGCTTAAACATCGGGACTAGTGAGCAGTTCTTC. It yields the protein CASSLNIGTSEQFF.

The chain employs TRBV21-1 and TRBJ2-5; no DNA check was done on the table's D call, TRBD1. TRBV21-1 is a listed pseudogene. The CDR3 is made up of 14 amino acids. DNA of the CDR3: TGTGCCGTCCAATCCTACAGTGGGGTGGAGACCCAGTACTTC. It yields the protein CAVQSYSGVETQYF.

This clonotype was seen ten or more times. The chain employs TRBV20-1 and TRBJ1-5; D ambiguous. The germline V gene encodes CDR1 DFQATT and CDR2 SNEGSKA (reference sequence). The V and J ends lost 3 bases and 0 bases respectively, with 6 bases between them. This CDR3 contains 13 residues. CDR3 sequence (DNA): TGCAGTGCTAGTCCCTATAGCAATCAGCCCCAGCATTTT. Translating it yields CSASPYSNQPQHF.

The table lists this clonotype with a few counts. This chain joins TRBV7-9 and TRBJ2-2; 8 nucleotides align to TRBD1. The V segment lost 4 bases and the J segment 8 bases; nucleotides outside the gene matches: 15. The CDR3 spans 17 residues. Germline V lookup: CDR1 SEHNR, CDR2 FQNEAQ (reference sequence). CDR3 sequence (DNA): TGTGCCAGCAGCTCCGGCGGACAGGGAGTTATATCAGGGGAGCTGTTTTTT. The encoded protein is CASSSGGQGVISGELFF.

This chain joins TRBV12-3 or TRBV12-4 and TRBJ1-1, with D maybe TRBD1 (6 bases). Trimming removed 6 bases at V and 4 bases at J, with 12 bases between. The CDR3 extends over 13 amino acids. CDR3 DNA: TGTGCCAGCAGCTTTACAGGGTCCACTGAAGCTTTCTTT. It codes for CASSFTGSTEAFF.

The rearrangement links TRBV2 to TRBJ1-1; D remains unclear. Germline values: CDR1 SNHLY, CDR2 FYNNEI. The CDR3 is 14 amino acids. The V end lost 1 base, the J end lost 5 bases, and 11 bases lay between the germline ends. Here the CDR3 DNA reads TGTGCCAGCAGTGAAGGCTCAAGTTTGACTGAAGCTTTCTTT. Protein: CASSEGSSLTEAFF.

This clonotype was observed a few times. The chain links TRBV7-9 to TRBJ2-1, with D perhaps matching TRBD2 (5 bases). Germline CDR1 SEHNR, CDR2 FQNEAQ (reference sequence). The CDR3 has 14 amino acids. V lost 5 bases to trimming and J lost 3 bases, with 11 bases between them. The CDR3: CASSPGNHYNEQFF. CDR3 DNA sequence: TGTGCCAGCAGCCCCGGGAACCACTACAATGAGCAGTTCTTC.

The chain joins TRBV4-1 to TRBJ2-5; D remains ambiguous. Germline CDR1 MGHRA, CDR2 YSYEKL. V dropped 5 bases and J dropped 4 bases, with 14 bases sitting between them. This CDR3 comprises 14 residues. The CDR3 DNA follows: TGCGCCAGCAGCTGGGTCCTCGTGGGAGAGACCCAGTACTTC. As protein: CASSWVLVGETQYF.